These 27 T cell receptor beta chains share one sample of origin, sequenced in a study of T-cell memory formation after mild COVID-19. TCRdb used MiXCR to reprocess the 5' RACE reads, holding one entry per CDR3 protein. The sample yields 500,000 to 550,000 distinct CDR3 sequences, roughly 21% seen once. What was sequenced was PBMCs or a T cell subset sorted from them (not recorded which). The receptors shown here come from an adult woman who had mild COVID-19 (a few samples of this study predate the infection). Cell type and time point are not known.

This clonotype has a single count. The rearrangement links TRBV6-5 to TRBJ1-2; a possible D gene is TRBD1 (5 bases). Germline assignment: CDR1 MNHEY and CDR2 SVGAGI. The V end was cut by 0 bases, the J end by 2 bases, with 10 bases between. CDR3 length: 15 amino acids. In DNA, the CDR3 is TGTGCCAGCAGTTACTCCCTGGGGCCCAACTATGGCTACACCTTC. Translating it yields CASSYSLGPNYGYTF.

The chain carries TRBV20-1 and TRBJ2-3, with 10 positions matching TRBD1. Losses at the gene ends were 5 bases for V and 6 bases for J; bases not matched to a gene: 11. The CDR3 loop spans 15 amino acids. Germline V lookup: CDR1 DFQATT, CDR2 SNEGSKA (reference sequence). In nucleotides, the CDR3 is TGCAGTGCTGGCCGTCCCGGGACAGGGGTGGATACGCAGTATTTT. This codes for CSAGRPGTGVDTQYF.

This chain connects TRBV6-2 or TRBV6-3 to TRBJ1-4; no definite D call. There are 14 residues in the CDR3. Germline CDR1 is MNHEY and CDR2 is SVGEGT. Trimming pared 6 bases from V and 7 bases from J, leaving 15 bases between. This CDR3 is CASSHAALVEKLFF. In nucleotides, the CDR3 is TGTGCCAGCAGCCACGCAGCCTTGGTTGAAAAACTGTTTTTT.

The genes are TRBV5-4 and TRBJ2-1; 8 nucleotides match TRBD1. The V segment lost 4 bases and the J segment 7 bases; nucleotides outside the gene matches: 10. Germline CDR1 reads SGHNT; CDR2 reads YYREEE (reference sequence). This CDR3 is 15 amino acids long. The CDR3 nucleotides read TGTGCCAGCAGCGCACCTGGTTACAGGGGGAATGAGCAGTTCTTC. Translated, it gives CASSAPGYRGNEQFF.

This clonotype turned up a few times. The chain employs TRBV5-5 and TRBJ2-7; D is perhaps TRBD1 or TRBD2 (5 bases each). The germline V and J ends were trimmed by 4 bases and 2 bases, with 19 bases remaining between them. The V gene's germline CDR1 is SGHKS and CDR2 YYEKEE (reference sequence). The CDR3 loop spans 16 amino acids. The chain's CDR3 is CASSPSMGRPTYEQYF. CDR3 in DNA: TGTGCCAGCAGCCCAAGTATGGGACGGCCGACCTACGAGCAGTACTTC.

This clonotype turned up a few times. The rearrangement joins TRBV6-1 to TRBJ2-5; the match to TRBD2 covers 8 bases. Germline V gene data show CDR1 as MNHNS and CDR2 as SASEGT. J was trimmed by 2 bases and V by 6 bases; bases with no gene match: 8. CDR3 length: 15 residues. The CDR3 region is CASRESGGRQETQYF. Here the CDR3 DNA reads TGTGCCAGCAGAGAAAGCGGGGGCCGACAAGAGACCCAGTACTTC.

CDR3 coding DNA: TGTGCCAGCAGCTCCAGATTGGCCCAGTACTTC. It yields the protein CASSSRLAQYF. The chain couples TRBV11-2 to TRBJ2-5; no clear D gene. V dropped 4 bases and J dropped 9 bases, with 9 bases sitting between them. CDR3 length: 11 residues. Germline V CDR1 and CDR2: SGHAT, FQNNGV.

The rearrangement uses TRBV24-1 and TRBJ2-1; maybe TRBD2 (5 bases). The CDR3 loop spans 11 amino acids. Germline V gene sequence: CDR1 KGHDR, CDR2 SFDVKD. Trimming took 7 bases from V and 7 from J, leaving 7 bases between them. In nucleotides, the CDR3 is TGTGCCACCAGCTGGAGGAATGAGCAGTTCTTC. Translated: CATSWRNEQFF.

The V call is TRBV7-2, the J call TRBJ1-2; 7 bases fit TRBD1. The junction had 14 bases not matched to a gene; V was cut back by 5 bases and J by 8 bases. CDR1 is SGHTA, CDR2 FQGNSA, per germline. There are 15 residues in the CDR3. CDR3 nucleotides: TGTGCCAGCAGCCCCAGGACAGGCGACGCTGGAGGCTACACCTTC. This codes for CASSPRTGDAGGYTF.

The chain couples TRBV6-5 to TRBJ1-1; 7 nucleotides line up with TRBD1. V gave up 6 bases and J gave up 7 bases; unmatched junction bases: 17. This CDR3 comprises 16 residues. From germline, CDR1 is MNHEY and CDR2 SVGAGI. CDR3 nucleotides: TGTGCCAGCAGGTCCTCGGGACAGATCTATGCCCTTGAAGCTTTCTTT. Protein product: CASRSSGQIYALEAFF.

In DNA, the CDR3 is TGTGCCAGCAGCTTAGAAGCCCTAATAGGCTTCACCGGGGAGCTGTTTTTT. Translation: CASSLEALIGFTGELFF. This chain connects TRBV7-6 to TRBJ2-2; D unclear. CDR1 is SGHVS and CDR2 is FNYEAQ in the germline V gene. The CDR3 length is 17 residues. V shed 1 base and J shed 4 bases, with 16 bases lying between them.

This rearrangement joins TRBV5-1 to TRBJ2-2; D might be TRBD2 (5 bases). The CDR3 is made up of 15 amino acids. V lost 0 bases, J lost 6 bases, and 12 bases lay in between. In germline, CDR1 is SGHRS, CDR2 YFSETQ. Written as DNA, the CDR3 is TGCGCCAGCAGCTTGGGAGCGGCCGCGGCCGGGGAGCTGTTTTTT. Amino acid sequence: CASSLGAAAAGELFF.

In its sample, this clonotype was seen once. The J gene is TRBJ2-7, the V gene TRBV18, with TRBD1 matching over 10 bases. This CDR3 is 15 amino acids long. V lost 6 bases, J lost 6 bases, and 11 bases stayed unmatched. Germline lookup yields CDR1 KGHSH and CDR2 LQKENI. The CDR3, as DNA: TGTGCCAGCTCTTCGTCCGGGACAGGGGTGAGCGAGCAGTACTTC. Amino acid sequence: CASSSSGTGVSEQYF. Full variable domain (rest looked up from reference TRBV18 and TRBJ2-7): NAGVMQNPRHLVRRRGQEARLRCSPMKGHSHVYWYRQLPEEGLKFMVYLQKENIIDESGMPKERFSAEFPKEGPSILRIQQVVRGDSAAYFCASSSSGTGVSEQYFGPGTRLTVT.

This clonotype showed up just once. This chain joins TRBV9 and TRBJ2-7; maybe TRBD2 (6 bases). The germline gives CDR1 SGDLS, CDR2 YYNGEE. V was clipped by 0 bases and J by 4 bases, with 14 bases between them. There are 15 residues in the CDR3. In DNA form, the CDR3 reads TGTGCCAGCAGCGTAGGAAATCGGGGGAAATACGAGCAGTACTTC. Translation: CASSVGNRGKYEQYF.

The chain joins TRBV12-3 or TRBV12-4 to TRBJ2-7; maybe TRBD2 (5 bases). The CDR3 totals 13 residues. V lost 5 bases to trimming and J lost 5 bases, with 13 bases between them. CDR3 sequence (DNA): TGTGCCAGCAGTCGGGGTCGGCCGGACGAGCAGTACTTC. Translated, it gives CASSRGRPDEQYF.

This clonotype has more than one count but fewer than ten. The chain has TRBV10-3 and TRBJ2-1, with TRBD2 matching 8 bases. CDR1 is ENHRY, CDR2 SYGVKD, per germline. There are 15 residues in the CDR3. V shed 4 bases, J shed 3 bases, and the junction held 5 bases outside the gene matches. The CDR3, as DNA: TGTGCCATCAGTGGGCGGGAGGCCCACTACAATGAGCAGTTCTTC. It is translated as CAISGREAHYNEQFF.

The rearrangement links TRBV10-3 to TRBJ2-7; 7 bases agree with TRBD2. The CDR3 loop spans 13 amino acids. The germline V gene encodes CDR1 ENHRY and CDR2 SYGVKD. J lost 6 bases, V lost 7 bases, and 9 bases had no gene match. As DNA, the CDR3 is TGTGCCATCATGAGCGGGAAATCGCCCGAGCAGTACTTC. Translated, it gives CAIMSGKSPEQYF.

The chain is built from TRBV11-2 and TRBJ2-1; TRBD2 might be the D (7 bases). The V gene's germline CDR1 is SGHAT and CDR2 FQNNGV. There are 16 residues in the CDR3. Trimming shortened V by 6 bases and J by 5 bases, and 20 bases separated the two germline ends. The CDR3 loop reads CASSTPRGARNNEQFF. The CDR3, as DNA: TGTGCCAGCAGTACCCCTCGGGGGGCCAGGAACAATGAGCAGTTCTTC. Full variable domain (rest looked up from reference TRBV11-2 and TRBJ2-1): EAGVAQSPRYKIIEKRQSVAFWCNPISGHATLYWYQQILGQGPKLLIQFQNNGVVDDSQLPKDRFSAERLKGVDSTLKIQPAKLEDSAVYLCASSTPRGARNNEQFFGPGTRLTVL.

The chain couples TRBV6-5 to TRBJ2-7, with D possibly matching TRBD1 (5 bases). CDR3 length: 13 amino acids. The germline V and J ends were trimmed by 5 bases and 2 bases, with 10 bases remaining between them. In germline, CDR1 is MNHEY, CDR2 SVGAGI. The CDR3 region is CASSQDITYEQYF. The CDR3 coding sequence is TGTGCCAGCAGTCAGGACATAACCTACGAGCAGTACTTC.

There are a few counts of this clonotype. The chain uses TRBV12-3 or TRBV12-4 and TRBJ1-5; weak D call: TRBD1 (5 bases). Trimming removed 8 bases at V and 4 bases at J, with 12 bases between. This CDR3 has 13 amino acids. This chain's CDR3 is CASGDRGNQPQHF. The CDR3 bases are TGTGCCAGCGGGGACCGAGGTAATCAGCCCCAGCATTTT.

In this sample, this clonotype turned up many times. This chain uses TRBV12-3 or TRBV12-4 with TRBJ2-3, with TRBD2 identical over 7 bases. V shed 3 bases, J shed 0 bases, and the junction held 24 bases outside the gene matches. The CDR3 loop spans 22 amino acids. The CDR3 loop is CASSFNPLTSGAFLTSTDTQYF. CDR3 sequence (DNA): TGTGCCAGCAGTTTCAACCCCTTAACGAGCGGGGCTTTTCTCACTAGCACAGATACGCAGTATTTT.

In DNA, the CDR3 is TGTGCCAGCAGCCGCGACATGGTAAAACTGTTTTTT. Translated, it gives CASSRDMVKLFF. The rearrangement joins TRBV6-5 to TRBJ1-4; D unclear. In germline, CDR1 is MNHEY, CDR2 SVGAGI. This CDR3 is 12 amino acids long. V was clipped by 6 bases and J by 10 bases, with 12 bases between them.

The chain links TRBV7-9 to TRBJ1-5; D gene uncertain. The CDR3 is 14 amino acids. Between the trimmed V and J ends, which lost 5 bases and 4 bases, there was a span of 12 bases. Germline CDR1 is SEHNR and CDR2 is FQNEAQ (reference sequence). CDR3 DNA: TGTGCCAGCAGCGCGTTTCGGGAAAATCAGCCCCAGCATTTT. Translating it yields CASSAFRENQPQHF.

In this sample, this clonotype turned up a few times. The genes are TRBV2 and TRBJ2-1; 8 bases map to TRBD2. The CDR3 is made up of 18 amino acids. V shed 0 bases and J 5 bases; nucleotides not matched to a gene: 12. Germline CDR1 is SNHLY and CDR2 is FYNNEI. CDR3 DNA: TGTGCCAGCAGTGAAGCGACACCTTTAGCGGGAATGGACAATGAGCAGTTCTTC. Protein sequence: CASSEATPLAGMDNEQFF.

This clonotype was observed at least ten times. The J gene is TRBJ2-1, the V gene TRBV5-1, with 12 bases identical to TRBD2. The CDR3 is 15 residues long. With V trimmed by 5 bases and J by 7 bases, 7 bases remained unmatched. Looked up from germline, CDR1 is SGHRS and CDR2 is YFSETQ. The CDR3 region has the DNA TGCGCCAGCAGATTTCTAGCGGGGGGGATGAATGAGCAGTTCTTC. It yields the protein CASRFLAGGMNEQFF.

This clonotype was counted once. This chain connects TRBV19 to TRBJ1-5; a possible D gene is TRBD1 (5 bases). The CDR3 is 15 residues long. V lost 3 bases and J lost 1, with 10 bases in between. CDR1 is LNHDA and CDR2 is SQIVND in the germline V gene (reference sequence). The CDR3 loop is CASSIARTSNQPQHF. CDR3 bases: TGTGCCAGTAGTATTGCCAGGACAAGCAATCAGCCCCAGCATTTT.

This clonotype was recorded a few times. CDR3 coding DNA: TGTGCCAGCAGCTTAGGTTGGGGTGGCGGGGAGCTGTTTTTT. Protein sequence: CASSLGWGGGELFF. This chain uses TRBV7-2 with TRBJ2-2; no definite D call. The CDR3 consists of 14 residues. Germline V lookup: CDR1 SGHTA, CDR2 FQGNSA. The V and J ends lost 1 base and 7 bases respectively, with 10 bases between them.